A single T cell receptor beta chain is shown here with its context. This entry belongs to a study of CD8 T cells in Susac syndrome. Germline-derived CDR1 and CDR2 are MGHRA and YSYEKL. V trimming: 5 bases; J trimming: 2 bases; junction bases outside the gene matches: 9. The CDR3 covers 16 residues. RNA was extracted with the RNeasy kit, and a quantity of about 0.45 to 1 ug was reverse transcribed using random hexamers. TCRdb re-analysed the immunoSEQ multiplex PCR reads in MiXCR, keeping a single row per CDR3 protein. The profile shows roughly 120,000 distinct CDR3 sequences, 85% to 95% of them singletons.

The sequence came from a human donor with multiple sclerosis. This sequence joins TRBV4-1 and TRBJ2-1; TRBD2 matches 7 bases. Material for sequencing was CD8+ T cells from PBMCs. CDR3 bases: TGCGCCAGCAGCGTGTACCCCGGGACTACCTACAATGAGCAGTTCTTC. Its protein is CASSVYPGTTYNEQFF.